This TCR beta chain is from a study of cytomegalovirus exposure and HLA in healthy donors. Findings and limits, study-wide: Investigators reported more than 150 TCR beta chains as tied to cytomegalovirus. Subsequent analysis of the approximately 120 validation repertoires found a tendency for first-cohort TCR clusters to co-occur.

The donors formed part of the roughly 120-subject validation cohort, distinct from the roughly 600-subject first cohort. Repertoires were generated with immunoSEQ multiplex PCR, while TCRdb's copy carries only in-frame clones and drops some. The sample shows 200,000 or so clones, 70% to 90% of them seen only once. Comments on this clone: The antigen remains undetermined.

In germline, CDR1 is SGDLS, CDR2 YYNGEE. The CDR3 runs to 15 residues. Trimming removed 4 bases from V and 6 bases from J; junction bases left unmatched: 10. The receptor was derived from a woman aged 18-35 years in good health and CMV-seronegative. Sequencing was performed on PBMCs. This chain uses TRBV9 with TRBJ2-1; 7 bases are shared with TRBD1. CDR3 nucleotides: TGTGCCAGCAGCTTTACAGGGGTACTAGGCAATGAGCAGTTCTTC. Its protein is CASSFTGVLGNEQFF.